The entry that follows covers one TCR beta chain sequence. Its target is not known. A template switching step contributed a universal primer site, while unique molecular identifiers were present in the cDNA. A single record per CDR3 protein comes from TCRdb applying MiXCR to the 5' RACE reads. The table lists around 490,000 distinct CDR3 sequences, about 22% of them singletons. The record originates from a study of identical twins. Study-wide points: With abundant cord blood beta clonotypes, insertions were fewer; memory repertoires showed no such pattern. Out-of-frame alpha sequences common to twins exhibited a surplus of low generation probability. Invariant populations such as MAIT and iNKT cells could partly muddle zero-insertion analyses.

The CDR3 has 18 amino acids. CDR1 is SGHAT and CDR2 is FQNNGV in the germline V gene. The ends were cut back, 1 base at V and 7 bases at J, with 26 bases in the middle. This same sample was also taken into another study, of yellow fever vaccine responses in identical twins.

This clonotype was sampled from a woman between 18 and 29 years old in good health. The chain couples TRBV11-2 to TRBJ2-7; D might be TRBD2 (7 bases). The sequenced sample was CD4+ T cells sorted from blood. CDR3 sequence reads: CASSLGAGDPTRTREQYV. CDR3 coding DNA: TGTGCCAGCAGCTTAGGGGCAGGGGACCCGACTAGGACTAGGGAGCAGTACGTC.